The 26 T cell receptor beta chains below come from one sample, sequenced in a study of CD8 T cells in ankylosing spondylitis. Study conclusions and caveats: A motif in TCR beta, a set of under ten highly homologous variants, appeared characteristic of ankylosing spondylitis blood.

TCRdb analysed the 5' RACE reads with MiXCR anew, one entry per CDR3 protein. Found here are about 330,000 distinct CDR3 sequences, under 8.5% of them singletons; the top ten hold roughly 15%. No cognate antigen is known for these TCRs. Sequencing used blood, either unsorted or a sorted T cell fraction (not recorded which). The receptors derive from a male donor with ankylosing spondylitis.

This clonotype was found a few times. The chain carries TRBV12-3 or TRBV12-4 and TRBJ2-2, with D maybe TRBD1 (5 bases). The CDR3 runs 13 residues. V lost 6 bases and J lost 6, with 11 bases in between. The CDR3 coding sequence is TGTGCCAGCAGCAAAGGGGCGTCCGGGGAGCTGTTTTTT. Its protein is CASSKGASGELFF.

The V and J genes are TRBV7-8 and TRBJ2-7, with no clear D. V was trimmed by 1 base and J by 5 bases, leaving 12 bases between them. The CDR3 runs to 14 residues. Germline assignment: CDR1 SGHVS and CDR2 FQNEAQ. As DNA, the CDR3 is TGTGCCAGCAGCTTAGTGTTTAGTTCTGACGAGCAGTACTTC. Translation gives CASSLVFSSDEQYF. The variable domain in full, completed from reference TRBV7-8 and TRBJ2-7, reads GAGVSQSPRYKVAKRGQDVALRCDPISGHVSLFWYQQALGQGPEFLTYFQNEAQLDKSGLPSDRFFAERPEGSVSTLKIQRTQQEDSAVYLCASSLVFSSDEQYFGPGTRLTVT.

CDR3 DNA: TGCAGTGCTTTGGACCGCTACAATGAGCAGTTCTTC. It encodes CSALDRYNEQFF. The rearrangement uses TRBV20-1 and TRBJ2-1, with D unclear. V lost 5 bases and J lost 3, with 8 bases in between. The germline V gene encodes CDR1 DFQATT and CDR2 SNEGSKA (reference sequence). This CDR3 comprises 12 residues.

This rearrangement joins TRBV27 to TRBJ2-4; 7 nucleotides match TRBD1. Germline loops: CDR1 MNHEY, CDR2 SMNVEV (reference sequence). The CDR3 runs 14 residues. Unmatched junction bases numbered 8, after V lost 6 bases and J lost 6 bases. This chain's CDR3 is CASRRQGSGNIQYF. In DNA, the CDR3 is TGTGCCAGCAGACGACAGGGTTCGGGAAACATTCAGTACTTC.

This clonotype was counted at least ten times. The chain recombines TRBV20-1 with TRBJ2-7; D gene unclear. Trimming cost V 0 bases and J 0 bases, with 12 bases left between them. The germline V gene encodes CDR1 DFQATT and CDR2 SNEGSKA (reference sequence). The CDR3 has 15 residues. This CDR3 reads CSARDRRFFSYEQYF. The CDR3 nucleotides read TGCAGTGCTAGAGATCGAAGGTTTTTCTCCTACGAGCAGTACTTC.

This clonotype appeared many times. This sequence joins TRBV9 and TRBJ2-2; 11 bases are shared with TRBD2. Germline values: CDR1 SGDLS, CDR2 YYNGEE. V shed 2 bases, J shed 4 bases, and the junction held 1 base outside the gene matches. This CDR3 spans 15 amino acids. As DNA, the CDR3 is TGTGCCAGCAGCGTGGGGACTAGCGGCACCGGGGAGCTGTTTTTT. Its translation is CASSVGTSGTGELFF.

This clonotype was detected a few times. In nucleotides, the CDR3 is TGTGCTAGTGGTTTGGCAGTCCTAGCGGGAAACTTCGCAGATACGCAGTATTTT. Its protein is CASGLAVLAGNFADTQYF. The V gene is TRBV12-5, the J gene TRBJ2-3, with 9 bases fitting TRBD2. J gave up 4 bases and V 1 base, and 12 bases lay outside the gene matches. The CDR3 extends over 18 amino acids. Germline lookup yields CDR1 LGHNT and CDR2 FRNRAP.

The CDR3 DNA reads TGTGCCTGGAGTGGCTTACTAGGGCCTGAAGCTTTCTTT. Translated: CAWSGLLGPEAFF. The chain links TRBV30 to TRBJ1-1; D unclear. This CDR3 has 13 residues. With 1 base removed from V and 6 bases from J, the gap between germline ends came to 12 bases. In germline, CDR1 is GTSNPN, CDR2 SVGIG (reference sequence).

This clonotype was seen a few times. CDR3 DNA: TGTGCCAGTAGTATCCGAGGGCGTACCTACGAGCAGTACTTC. This encodes CASSIRGRTYEQYF. The chain couples TRBV19 to TRBJ2-7; D perhaps matches TRBD2 (5 bases). V was shortened by 3 bases and J by 2 bases, with 11 bases between the two germline ends. Germline assignment: CDR1 LNHDA and CDR2 SQIVND (reference sequence). CDR3 size: 14 residues.

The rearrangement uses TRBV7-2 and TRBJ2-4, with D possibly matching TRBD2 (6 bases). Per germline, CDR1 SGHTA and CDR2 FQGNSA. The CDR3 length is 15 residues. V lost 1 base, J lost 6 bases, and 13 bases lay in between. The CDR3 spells CASSLGRVGLNIQYF. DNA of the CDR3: TGTGCCAGCAGCTTAGGCCGTGTGGGACTAAACATTCAGTACTTC.

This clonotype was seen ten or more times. The CDR3 region is CASSQDPGSAYEQYF. DNA of the CDR3: TGTGCCAGCAGCCAAGATCCCGGGAGCGCCTACGAGCAGTACTTC. The J gene is TRBJ2-7, the V gene TRBV4-2; maybe TRBD2 (6 bases). The V and J ends lost 0 bases and 2 bases respectively, with 11 bases between them. Germline V gene data show CDR1 as LGHNA and CDR2 as YNFKEQ. The CDR3 extends over 15 amino acids.

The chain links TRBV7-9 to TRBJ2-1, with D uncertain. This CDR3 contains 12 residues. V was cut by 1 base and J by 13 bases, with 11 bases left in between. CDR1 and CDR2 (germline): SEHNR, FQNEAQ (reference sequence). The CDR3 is CASSLGTDGQFF. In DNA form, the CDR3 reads TGTGCCAGCAGCTTAGGAACCGACGGTCAGTTCTTC.

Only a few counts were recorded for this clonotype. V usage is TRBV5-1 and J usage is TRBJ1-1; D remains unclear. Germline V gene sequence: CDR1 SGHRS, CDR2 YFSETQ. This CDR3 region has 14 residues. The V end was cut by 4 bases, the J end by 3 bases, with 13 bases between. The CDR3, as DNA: TGCGCCAGCAGCCCGACACCGGGCGACACTGAAGCTTTCTTT. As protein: CASSPTPGDTEAFF.

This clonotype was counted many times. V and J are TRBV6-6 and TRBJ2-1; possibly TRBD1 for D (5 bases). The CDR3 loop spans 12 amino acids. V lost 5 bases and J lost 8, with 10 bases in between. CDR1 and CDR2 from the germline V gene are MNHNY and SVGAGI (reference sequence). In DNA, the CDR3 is TGTGCCAGCAGTGCTCAGGGATATGAGCAGTTCTTC. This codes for CASSAQGYEQFF.

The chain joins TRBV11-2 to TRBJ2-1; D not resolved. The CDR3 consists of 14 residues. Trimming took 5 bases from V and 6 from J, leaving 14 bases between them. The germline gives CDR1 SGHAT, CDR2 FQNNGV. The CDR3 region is CASSIQVIVNEQFF. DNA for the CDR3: TGTGCCAGCAGCATCCAGGTGATAGTCAATGAGCAGTTCTTC.

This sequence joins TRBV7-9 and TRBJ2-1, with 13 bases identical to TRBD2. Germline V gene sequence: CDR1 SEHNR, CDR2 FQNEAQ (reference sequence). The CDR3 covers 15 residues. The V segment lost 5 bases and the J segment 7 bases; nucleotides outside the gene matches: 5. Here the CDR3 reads CASSLLAGGRNEQFF. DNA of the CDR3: TGTGCCAGCAGCCTACTAGCGGGAGGGCGGAATGAGCAGTTCTTC.

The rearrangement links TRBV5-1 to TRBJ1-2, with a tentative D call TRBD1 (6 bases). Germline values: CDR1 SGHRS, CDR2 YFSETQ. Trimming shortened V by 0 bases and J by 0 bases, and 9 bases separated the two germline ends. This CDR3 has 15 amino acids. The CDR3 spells CASSLGGASNYGYTF. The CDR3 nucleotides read TGCGCCAGCAGCTTGGGGGGGGCTTCTAACTATGGCTACACCTTC.

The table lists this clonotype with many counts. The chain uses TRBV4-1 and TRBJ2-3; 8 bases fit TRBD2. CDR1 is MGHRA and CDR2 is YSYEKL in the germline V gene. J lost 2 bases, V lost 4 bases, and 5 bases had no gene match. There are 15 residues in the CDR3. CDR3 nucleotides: TGCGCCAGCAGCCCTACTAGCGGTAACACAGATACGCAGTATTTT. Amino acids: CASSPTSGNTDTQYF.

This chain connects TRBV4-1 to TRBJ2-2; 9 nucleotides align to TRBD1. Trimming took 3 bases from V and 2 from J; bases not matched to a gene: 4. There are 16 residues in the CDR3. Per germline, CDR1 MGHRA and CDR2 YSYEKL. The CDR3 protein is CASSHGTGLNTGELFF. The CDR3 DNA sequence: TGCGCCAGCAGCCACGGGACAGGGTTAAACACCGGGGAGCTGTTTTTT.

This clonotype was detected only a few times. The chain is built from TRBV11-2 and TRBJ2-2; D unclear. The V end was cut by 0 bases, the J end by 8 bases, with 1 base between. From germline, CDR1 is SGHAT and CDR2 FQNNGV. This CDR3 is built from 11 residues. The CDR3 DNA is TGTGCCAGCAGCTTAGAGGGGGAGCTGTTTTTT. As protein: CASSLEGELFF.

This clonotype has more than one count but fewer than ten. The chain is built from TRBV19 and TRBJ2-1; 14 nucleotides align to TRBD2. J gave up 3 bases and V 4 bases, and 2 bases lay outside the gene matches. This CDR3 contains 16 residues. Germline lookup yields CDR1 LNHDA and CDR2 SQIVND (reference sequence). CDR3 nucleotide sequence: TGTGCCAGTAGTACCGGACTAGCGGGAGGCTACAATGAGCAGTTCTTC. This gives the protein CASSTGLAGGYNEQFF.

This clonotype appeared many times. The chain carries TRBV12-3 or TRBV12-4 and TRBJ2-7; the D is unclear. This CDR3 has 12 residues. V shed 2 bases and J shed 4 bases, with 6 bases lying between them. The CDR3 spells CASSLKRYEQYF. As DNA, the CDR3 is TGTGCCAGCAGTTTAAAGCGATACGAGCAGTACTTC.

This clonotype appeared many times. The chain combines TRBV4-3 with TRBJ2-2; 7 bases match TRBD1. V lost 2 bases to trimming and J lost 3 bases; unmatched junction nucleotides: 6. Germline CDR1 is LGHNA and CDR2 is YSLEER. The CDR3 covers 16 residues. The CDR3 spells CASSQLGGYDTGELFF. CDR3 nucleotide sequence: TGCGCCAGCAGCCAACTAGGGGGCTACGACACCGGGGAGCTGTTTTTT.

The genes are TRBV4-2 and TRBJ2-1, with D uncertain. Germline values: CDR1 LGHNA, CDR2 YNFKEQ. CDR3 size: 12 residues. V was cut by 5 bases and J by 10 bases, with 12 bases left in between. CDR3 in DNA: TGTGCCAGCAGCTGGGCAAGGAGCGAGCAGTTCTTC. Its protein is CASSWARSEQFF.

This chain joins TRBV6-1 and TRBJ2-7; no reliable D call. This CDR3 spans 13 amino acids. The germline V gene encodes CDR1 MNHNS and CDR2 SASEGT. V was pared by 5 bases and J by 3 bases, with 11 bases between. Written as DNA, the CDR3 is TGTGCCAGCAGTAAGAATGACTTCTACGAGCAGTACTTC. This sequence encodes CASSKNDFYEQYF.

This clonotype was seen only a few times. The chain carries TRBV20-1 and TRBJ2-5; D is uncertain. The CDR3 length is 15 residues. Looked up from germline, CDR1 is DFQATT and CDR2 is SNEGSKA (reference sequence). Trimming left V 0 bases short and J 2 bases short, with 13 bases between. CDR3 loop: CSARDPASFQETQYF. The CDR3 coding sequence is TGCAGTGCTAGAGATCCGGCTTCGTTTCAAGAGACCCAGTACTTC.